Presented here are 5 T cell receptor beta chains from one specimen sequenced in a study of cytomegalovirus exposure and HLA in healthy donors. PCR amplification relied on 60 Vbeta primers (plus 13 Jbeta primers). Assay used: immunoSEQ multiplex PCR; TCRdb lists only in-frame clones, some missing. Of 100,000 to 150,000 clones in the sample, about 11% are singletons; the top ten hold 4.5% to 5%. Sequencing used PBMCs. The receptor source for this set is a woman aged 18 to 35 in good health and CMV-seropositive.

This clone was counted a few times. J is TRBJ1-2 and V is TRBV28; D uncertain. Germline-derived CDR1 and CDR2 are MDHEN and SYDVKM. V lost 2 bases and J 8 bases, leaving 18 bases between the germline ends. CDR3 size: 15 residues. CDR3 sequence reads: CASSLRGHPKWGYTF. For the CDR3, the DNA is TGTGCCAGCAGTTTAAGAGGGCACCCAAAGTGGGGCTACACCTTC.

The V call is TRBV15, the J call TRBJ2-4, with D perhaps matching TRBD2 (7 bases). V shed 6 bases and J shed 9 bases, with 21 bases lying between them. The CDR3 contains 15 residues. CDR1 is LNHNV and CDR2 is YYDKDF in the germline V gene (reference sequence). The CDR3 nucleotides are TGTGCCACCAGTAACGCACGGGGGGCTTCTACCATTCAGTACTTC. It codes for CATSNARGASTIQYF.

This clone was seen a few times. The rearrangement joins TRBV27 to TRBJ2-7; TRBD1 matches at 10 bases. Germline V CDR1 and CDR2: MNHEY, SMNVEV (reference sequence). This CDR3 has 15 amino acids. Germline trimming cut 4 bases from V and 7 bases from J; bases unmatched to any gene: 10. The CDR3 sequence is CASSSPGQGSWEQYF. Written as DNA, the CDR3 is TGTGCCAGCAGTTCTCCGGGACAGGGGAGTTGGGAGCAGTACTTC.

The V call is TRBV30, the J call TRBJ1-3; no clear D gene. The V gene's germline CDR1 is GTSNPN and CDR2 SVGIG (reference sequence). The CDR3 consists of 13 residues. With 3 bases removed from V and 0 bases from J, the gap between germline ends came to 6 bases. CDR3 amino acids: CAWRALSGNTIYF. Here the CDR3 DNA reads TGTGCCTGGAGGGCCCTCTCTGGAAACACCATATATTTT.

Here the CDR3 DNA reads TGTGCCAGCAGCCTCTTTGCGGCCGGTCTTTACGAGCAGTACTTC. This gives the protein CASSLFAAGLYEQYF. The chain uses TRBV27 and TRBJ2-7; D gene uncertain. This CDR3 has 15 amino acids. Germline loops: CDR1 MNHEY, CDR2 SMNVEV (reference sequence). With 6 bases removed from V and 4 bases from J, the gap between germline ends came to 19 bases.